Sequencing of this T cell receptor beta chain was carried out in a study of T cells after yellow fever vaccination. Study details: Preparation used SMART-Seq v4 Ultra Low Input for the low-cell-number fractions.

A remark on this clonotype: Its specificity is unknown.

5'RACE template switching added a universal primer site and UMIs to TCR cDNA. Each CDR3 protein gets one entry after TCRdb re-called the 5' RACE reads with MiXCR. The sample yields over 300,000 distinct CDR3 sequences, roughly 4% seen once. Study findings and constraints: Peaking faster, on day 5 versus 15, the secondary response was nonetheless weaker. Clones that expanded after primary vaccination mostly reappeared after the booster (96% CD4, 80% to 90% CD8).

The source of this sequence is a man aged 18 to 35 who received the YFV17D yellow fever vaccine. Here the sequenced sample was PBMCs, taken on the day of the yellow fever booster vaccination.

This CDR3 is CASSIRDVNTEAFF. In DNA form, the CDR3 reads TGTGCCAGCAGCATAAGGGACGTAAACACTGAAGCTTTCTTT. The chain recombines TRBV5-4 with TRBJ1-1, with TRBD1 as a possible D gene (5 bases). CDR1 is SGHNT, CDR2 YYREEE, per germline (reference sequence). V was cut by 4 bases and J by 2 bases, with 12 bases left in between. CDR3 length: 14 residues. Drawing the rest from reference TRBV5-4 and TRBJ1-1, the complete variable domain is ETGVTQSPTHLIKTRGQQVTLRCSSQSGHNTVSWYQQALGQGPQFIFQYYREEENGRGNFPPRFSGLQFPNYSSELNVNALELDDSALYLCASSIRDVNTEAFFGQGTRLTVV.